These 11 T cell receptor beta chains were sequenced from one sample in a study of early T cells in non-severe SARS-CoV-2 infection. TCRdb fed the 5' RACE reads into MiXCR, producing one record per CDR3 protein. Among around 40,000 distinct CDR3 sequences listed, roughly 10% were seen once. Sample: whole blood. Receptors originate from an adult who was a healthcare worker with PCR-confirmed SARS-CoV-2 infection or an uninfected control (not recorded which).

This clonotype was observed many times. The chain combines TRBV2 with TRBJ1-2; 8 nucleotides match TRBD1. V lost 5 bases and J lost 4; bases outside the gene matches: 12. The CDR3 spans 16 residues. Germline CDR1 is SNHLY and CDR2 is FYNNEI. This CDR3 reads CASSKNQGANSYGYTF. As DNA, the CDR3 is TGTGCCAGCAGTAAAAACCAGGGGGCGAACTCCTATGGCTACACCTTC.

This clonotype was counted many times. J is TRBJ1-5 and V is TRBV29-1; the D is unclear. Germline V gene sequence: CDR1 SQVTM, CDR2 ANQGSEA. Trimming left V 4 bases short and J 1 base short, with 8 bases between. The CDR3 is 13 amino acids. The CDR3 loop reads CSVGQTSNQPQHF. CDR3 nucleotides: TGCAGCGTTGGGCAGACAAGCAATCAGCCCCAGCATTTT. Supplemented by reference TRBV29-1 and TRBJ1-5, the full variable domain reads SAVISQKPSRDICQRGTSLTIQCQVDSQVTMMFWYRQQPGQSLTLIATANQGSEATYESGFVIDKFPISRPNLTFSTLTVSNMSPEDSSIYLCSVGQTSNQPQHFGDGTRLSIL.

This clonotype was found many times. The rearrangement joins TRBV5-4 to TRBJ2-3; TRBD2 might be the D (5 bases). CDR3 length equals 16 residues. CDR1 SGHNT and CDR2 YYREEE come from the germline V gene (reference sequence). The V gene lost 4 bases and the J gene lost 2 bases, with 17 bases spanning the gap. The CDR3 here is CASSTTALRDTDTQYF. CDR3 in DNA: TGTGCCAGCAGCACTACCGCACTACGGGACACAGATACGCAGTATTTT. The full variable domain, completed using reference TRBV5-4 and TRBJ2-3, is ETGVTQSPTHLIKTRGQQVTLRCSSQSGHNTVSWYQQALGQGPQFIFQYYREEENGRGNFPPRFSGLQFPNYSSELNVNALELDDSALYLCASSTTALRDTDTQYFGPGTRLTVL.

This clonotype was seen ten or more times. The chain uses TRBV24-1 and TRBJ2-3, with D possibly TRBD1 on 5 matching bases. This CDR3 has 14 amino acids. Germline V gene data show CDR1 as KGHDR and CDR2 as SFDVKD. Trimming pared 5 bases from V and 4 bases from J, leaving 12 bases between. The DNA for the CDR3 is TGTGCCACCAGTGTTGAGACAGCTTCAGATACGCAGTATTTT. Its protein is CATSVETASDTQYF.

This chain joins TRBV6-5 and TRBJ1-2, with D hard to call. CDR3 length: 18 residues. CDR1 is MNHEY and CDR2 is SVGAGI in the germline V gene. Trimming took 5 bases from V and 5 from J, leaving 27 bases between them. CDR3 DNA: TGTGCCAGCAGTCCCTCCCCCCCACAAAGGGCAGGCGGGTATGGCTACACCTTC. It specifies CASSPSPPQRAGGYGYTF.

This clonotype has at least ten counts. The V call is TRBV20-1, the J call TRBJ1-2, with 8 bases fitting TRBD1. Germline CDR1 DFQATT, CDR2 SNEGSKA (reference sequence). V lost 6 bases and J lost 8; bases outside the gene matches: 5. This CDR3 spans 11 amino acids. The CDR3 DNA reads TGCAGTGCCAGGGACAGGCTGGGCTACACCTTC. It encodes CSARDRLGYTF.

This clonotype was seen more than once but under ten times. The chain couples TRBV7-9 to TRBJ1-2; D gene unclear. Per germline, CDR1 SEHNR and CDR2 FQNEAQ (reference sequence). The V and J ends lost 3 bases and 7 bases respectively, with 9 bases between them. The CDR3 runs 12 residues. CDR3 loop: CASSFGGPGYTF. CDR3 sequence (DNA): TGTGCCAGCAGCTTTGGAGGTCCTGGCTACACCTTC. Together with reference TRBV7-9 and TRBJ1-2, the CDR3 gives the full variable domain: DTGVSQNPRHKITKRGQNVTFRCDPISEHNRLYWYRQTLGQGPEFLTYFQNEAQLEKSRLLSDRFSAERPKGSFSTLEIQRTEQGDSAMYLCASSFGGPGYTFGSGTRLTVV.

The rearrangement links TRBV24-1 to TRBJ2-2, with unresolved D. CDR3 length equals 14 residues. V shed 4 bases and J shed 7 bases, with 12 bases lying between them. Germline V gene lookup returns CDR1 KGHDR and CDR2 SFDVKD. The CDR3 reads CATSETGLIGELFF. As DNA, the CDR3 is TGTGCCACCAGTGAGACTGGCCTCATCGGGGAGCTGTTTTTT.

The chain couples TRBV6-2 or TRBV6-3 to TRBJ1-5; D not certain. V lost 2 bases to trimming and J lost 5 bases, with 7 bases between them. The CDR3 is 13 residues long. In germline, CDR1 is MNHEY, CDR2 SVGEGT. CDR3 coding DNA: TGTGCCAGCAGTTACCGAGAGGATCAGCCCCAGCATTTT. Translating gives CASSYREDQPQHF.

Ten or more counts support this clonotype. This chain uses TRBV6-5 with TRBJ2-1; 12 bases are a match to TRBD2. Germline CDR1 MNHEY, CDR2 SVGAGI. The CDR3 has 17 amino acids. V trimming: 5 bases; J trimming: 4 bases; junction bases outside the gene matches: 9. The CDR3 protein is CASSRSMTSGGYNEQFF. The CDR3 nucleotides are TGTGCCAGCAGTCGCTCTATGACTAGCGGGGGTTACAATGAGCAGTTCTTC.

The table lists this clonotype with many counts. The chain has TRBV7-2 and TRBJ1-2; D not resolved. The CDR3 has 13 residues. V lost 4 bases, J lost 8 bases, and 14 bases lay in between. Per germline, CDR1 SGHTA and CDR2 FQGNSA. The CDR3 bases are TGTGCCAGCAGCTGGAGCCCTTTGAGAGGCTACACCTTC. Translation gives CASSWSPLRGYTF.